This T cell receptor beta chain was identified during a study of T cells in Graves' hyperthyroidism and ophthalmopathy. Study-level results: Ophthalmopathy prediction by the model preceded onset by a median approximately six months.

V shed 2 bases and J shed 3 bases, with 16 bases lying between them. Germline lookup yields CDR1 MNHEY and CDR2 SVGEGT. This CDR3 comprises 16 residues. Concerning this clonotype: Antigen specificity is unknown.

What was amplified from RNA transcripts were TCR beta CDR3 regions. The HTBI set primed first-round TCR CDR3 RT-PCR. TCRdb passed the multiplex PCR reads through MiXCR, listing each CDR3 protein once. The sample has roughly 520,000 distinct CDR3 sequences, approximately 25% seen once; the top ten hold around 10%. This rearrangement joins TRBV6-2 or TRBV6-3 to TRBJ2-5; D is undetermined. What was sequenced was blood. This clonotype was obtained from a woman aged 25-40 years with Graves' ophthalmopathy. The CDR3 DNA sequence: TGTGCCAGCAGTTACGCTTTACGGGCCGACAAAGAGACCCAGTACTTC. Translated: CASSYALRADKETQYF.